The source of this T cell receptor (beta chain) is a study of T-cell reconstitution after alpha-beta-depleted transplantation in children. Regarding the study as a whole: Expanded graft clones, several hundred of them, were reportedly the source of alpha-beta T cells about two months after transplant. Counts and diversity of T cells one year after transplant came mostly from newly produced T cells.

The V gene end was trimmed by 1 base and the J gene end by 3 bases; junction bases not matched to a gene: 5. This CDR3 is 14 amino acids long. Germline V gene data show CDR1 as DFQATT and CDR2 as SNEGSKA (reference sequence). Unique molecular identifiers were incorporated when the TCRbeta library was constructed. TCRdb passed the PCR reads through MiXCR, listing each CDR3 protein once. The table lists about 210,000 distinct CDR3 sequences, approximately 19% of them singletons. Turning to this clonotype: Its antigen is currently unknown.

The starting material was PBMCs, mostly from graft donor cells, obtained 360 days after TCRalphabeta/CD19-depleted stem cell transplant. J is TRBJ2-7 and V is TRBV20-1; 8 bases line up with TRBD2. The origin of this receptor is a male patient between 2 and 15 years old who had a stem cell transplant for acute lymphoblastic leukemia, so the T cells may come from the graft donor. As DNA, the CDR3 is TGCAGTGCTAGAGGCGGGGGGTTGTTCTACGAGCAGTACTTC. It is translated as CSARGGGLFYEQYF.